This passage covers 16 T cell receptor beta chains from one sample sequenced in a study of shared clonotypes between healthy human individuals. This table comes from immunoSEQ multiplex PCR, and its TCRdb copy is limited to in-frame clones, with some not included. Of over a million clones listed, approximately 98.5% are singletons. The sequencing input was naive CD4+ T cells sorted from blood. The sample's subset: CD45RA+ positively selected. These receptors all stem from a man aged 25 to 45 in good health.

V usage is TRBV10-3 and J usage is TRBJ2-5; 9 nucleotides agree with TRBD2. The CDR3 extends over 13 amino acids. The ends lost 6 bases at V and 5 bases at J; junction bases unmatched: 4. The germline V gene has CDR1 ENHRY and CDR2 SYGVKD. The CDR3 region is CAIRKREVETQYF. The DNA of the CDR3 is TGTGCCATCAGAAAGCGGGAGGTGGAGACCCAGTACTTC.

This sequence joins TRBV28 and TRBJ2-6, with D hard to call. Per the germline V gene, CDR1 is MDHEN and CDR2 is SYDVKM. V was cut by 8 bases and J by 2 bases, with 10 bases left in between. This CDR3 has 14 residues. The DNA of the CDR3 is TGTGCCAGCCAAACACTCCCTGGGGCCAACGTCCTGACTTTC. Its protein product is CASQTLPGANVLTF.

The CDR3 bases are TGTGCCAGCAGCCCCCGGCGTAGCGGGGCCTACAATGAGCAGTTCTTC. Translated, it gives CASSPRRSGAYNEQFF. The chain has TRBV5-5 and TRBJ2-1; 8 bases fit TRBD2. J gave up 2 bases and V 4 bases, and 8 bases lay outside the gene matches. The CDR3 has 16 residues. The germline V gene encodes CDR1 SGHKS and CDR2 YYEKEE (reference sequence).

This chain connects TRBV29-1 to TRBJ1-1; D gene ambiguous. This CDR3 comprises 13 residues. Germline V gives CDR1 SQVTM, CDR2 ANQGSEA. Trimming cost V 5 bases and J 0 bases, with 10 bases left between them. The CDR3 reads CSVLKIMNTEAFF. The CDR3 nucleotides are TGCAGCGTTTTGAAGATCATGAACACTGAAGCTTTCTTT.

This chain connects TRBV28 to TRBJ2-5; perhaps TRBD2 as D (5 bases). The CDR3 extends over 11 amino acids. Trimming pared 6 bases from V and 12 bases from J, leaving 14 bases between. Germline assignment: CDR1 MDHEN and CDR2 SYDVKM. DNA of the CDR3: TGTGCCAGCAGCTCTTCCCGGGAAGAGTACTTC. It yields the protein CASSSSREEYF.

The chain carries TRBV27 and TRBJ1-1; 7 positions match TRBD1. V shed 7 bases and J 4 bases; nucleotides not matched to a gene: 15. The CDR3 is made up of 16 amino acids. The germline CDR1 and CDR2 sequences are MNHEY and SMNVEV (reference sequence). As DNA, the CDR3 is TGTGCCAGCAATTCTGGGACAGTTGGAACGGCCACTGAAGCTTTCTTT. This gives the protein CASNSGTVGTATEAFF.

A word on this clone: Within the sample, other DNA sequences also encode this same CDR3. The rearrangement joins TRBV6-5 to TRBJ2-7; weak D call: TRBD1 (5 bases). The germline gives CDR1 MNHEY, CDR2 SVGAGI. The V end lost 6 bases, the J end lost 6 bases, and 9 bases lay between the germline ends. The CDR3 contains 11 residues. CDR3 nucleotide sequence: TGTGCCAGCAGCCAGGGATCCGAGCAGTACTTC. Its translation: CASSQGSEQYF.

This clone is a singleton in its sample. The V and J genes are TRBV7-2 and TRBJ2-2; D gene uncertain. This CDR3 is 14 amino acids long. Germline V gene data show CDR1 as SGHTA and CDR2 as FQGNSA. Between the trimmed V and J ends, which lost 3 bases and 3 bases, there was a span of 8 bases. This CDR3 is CASSFEPYTGELFF. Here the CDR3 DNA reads TGTGCCAGCAGCTTTGAGCCTTACACCGGGGAGCTGTTTTTT.

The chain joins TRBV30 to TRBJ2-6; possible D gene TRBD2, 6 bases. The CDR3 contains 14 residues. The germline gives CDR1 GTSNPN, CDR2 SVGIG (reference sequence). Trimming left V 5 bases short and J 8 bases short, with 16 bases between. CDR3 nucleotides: TGTGCCTGGCGGTTCCCGACTAGGACCAACGTCCTGACTTTC. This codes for CAWRFPTRTNVLTF.

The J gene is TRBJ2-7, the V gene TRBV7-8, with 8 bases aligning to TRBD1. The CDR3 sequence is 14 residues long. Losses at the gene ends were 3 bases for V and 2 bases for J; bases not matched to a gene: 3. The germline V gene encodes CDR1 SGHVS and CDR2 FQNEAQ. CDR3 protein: CASSLGQVTYEQYF. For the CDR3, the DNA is TGTGCCAGCAGCTTGGGACAGGTAACCTACGAGCAGTACTTC. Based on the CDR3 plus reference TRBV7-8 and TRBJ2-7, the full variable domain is GAGVSQSPRYKVAKRGQDVALRCDPISGHVSLFWYQQALGQGPEFLTYFQNEAQLDKSGLPSDRFFAERPEGSVSTLKIQRTQQEDSAVYLCASSLGQVTYEQYFGPGTRLTVT.

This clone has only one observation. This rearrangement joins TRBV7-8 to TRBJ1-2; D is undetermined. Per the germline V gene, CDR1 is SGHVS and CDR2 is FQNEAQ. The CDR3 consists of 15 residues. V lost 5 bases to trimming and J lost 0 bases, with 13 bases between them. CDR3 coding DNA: TGTGCCAGCAGCCCGGGCTGGGCAGCTAACTATGGCTACACCTTC. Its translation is CASSPGWAANYGYTF.

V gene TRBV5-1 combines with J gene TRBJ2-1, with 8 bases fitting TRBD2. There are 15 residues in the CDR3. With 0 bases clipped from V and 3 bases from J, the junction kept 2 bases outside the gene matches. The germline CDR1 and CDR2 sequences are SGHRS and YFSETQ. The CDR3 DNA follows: TGCGCCAGCAGCTTGGTTACTAGCGGCTACAATGAGCAGTTCTTC. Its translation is CASSLVTSGYNEQFF.

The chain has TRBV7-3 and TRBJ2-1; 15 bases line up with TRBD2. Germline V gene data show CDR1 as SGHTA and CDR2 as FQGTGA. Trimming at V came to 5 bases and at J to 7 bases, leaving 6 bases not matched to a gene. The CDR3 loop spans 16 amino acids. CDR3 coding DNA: TGTGCCAGCAGCCCCTGGACTAGCGGGAGGGGAAATGAGCAGTTCTTC. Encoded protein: CASSPWTSGRGNEQFF.

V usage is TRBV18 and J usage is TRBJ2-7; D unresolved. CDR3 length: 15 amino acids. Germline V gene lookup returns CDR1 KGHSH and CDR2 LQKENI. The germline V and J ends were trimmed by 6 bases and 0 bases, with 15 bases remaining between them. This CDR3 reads CASSSGKWSSYEQYF. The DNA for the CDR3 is TGTGCCAGCTCTTCGGGTAAGTGGAGCTCCTACGAGCAGTACTTC.

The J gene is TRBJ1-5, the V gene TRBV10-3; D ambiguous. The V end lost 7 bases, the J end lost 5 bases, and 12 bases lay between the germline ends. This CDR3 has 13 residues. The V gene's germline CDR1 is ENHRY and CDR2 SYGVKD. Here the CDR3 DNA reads TGTGCCATCAATGTTGAGGGTTATCAGCCCCAGCATTTT. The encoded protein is CAINVEGYQPQHF.

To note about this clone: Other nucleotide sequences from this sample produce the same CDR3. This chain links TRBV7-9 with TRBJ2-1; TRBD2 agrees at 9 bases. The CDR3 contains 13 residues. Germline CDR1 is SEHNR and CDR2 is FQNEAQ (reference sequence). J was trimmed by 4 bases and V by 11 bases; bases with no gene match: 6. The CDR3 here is CASSSGTYNEQFF. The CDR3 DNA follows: TGTGCCTCCTCTAGCGGGACATACAATGAGCAGTTCTTC.